Below, 32 T cell receptor beta chains from the same sample are listed, as sequenced in a study of T cell responses to AZD1222 COVID-19 vaccine. Sequenced by immunoSEQ multiplex PCR; TCRdb stores in-frame clones only, minus some. The data show 210,000 or so clones, with 93% seen just once and more than 0.8% held by the top ten. The source was peripheral blood, collected on day 0 of MenACWY control vaccination. The receptors originated from an adult in good health.

The chain carries TRBV7-3 and TRBJ1-6; D not resolved. CDR3 length: 14 residues. V was trimmed by 5 bases and J by 7 bases, leaving 12 bases between them. Germline CDR1 reads SGHTA; CDR2 reads FQGTGA. Here the CDR3 reads CASSAAARNSPLHF. In DNA, the CDR3 is TGTGCCAGCAGCGCCGCAGCGAGGAATTCACCCCTCCACTTT.

V usage is TRBV6-2 or TRBV6-3 and J usage is TRBJ1-2, with D hard to call. Trimming cost V 4 bases and J 8 bases, with 23 bases left between them. The CDR3 length is 16 residues. From germline, CDR1 is MNHEY and CDR2 SVGEGT. In DNA form, the CDR3 reads TGTGCCAGCAGTTCTACTCGCTTAACCCGGAGGCGAGGCTACACCTTC. Translating gives CASSSTRLTRRRGYTF.

The genes are TRBV28 and TRBJ2-2, with D maybe TRBD1 (6 bases). V was pared by 11 bases and J by 1 base, with 8 bases between. This CDR3 comprises 12 residues. Germline V gene sequence: CDR1 MDHEN, CDR2 SYDVKM. The CDR3 nucleotides read TGTGCCGTACAGGGGAACACCGGGGAGCTGTTTTTT. Encoded protein: CAVQGNTGELFF.

The chain has TRBV29-1 and TRBJ1-1; 8 bases agree with TRBD1. Germline lookup yields CDR1 SQVTM and CDR2 ANQGSEA. V shed 4 bases, J shed 3 bases, and the junction held 10 bases outside the gene matches. This CDR3 is 15 amino acids long. CDR3 in amino acids: CSVGGRDRRHTEAFF. The CDR3, as DNA: TGCAGCGTTGGGGGGCGGGACAGGCGTCACACTGAAGCTTTCTTT.

The rearrangement links TRBV6-5 to TRBJ1-1; D is ambiguous. CDR1 and CDR2 from the germline V gene are MNHEY and SVGAGI. Trimming pared 7 bases from V and 10 bases from J, leaving 19 bases between. The CDR3 contains 13 residues. In DNA form, the CDR3 reads TGTGCCAGCACCCCCGATCCCCGGGCCTCAGCTTTCTTT. Translation: CASTPDPRASAFF.

This chain uses TRBV18 with TRBJ1-2, with 9 bases lining up with TRBD1. Germline V gene sequence: CDR1 KGHSH, CDR2 LQKENI. The CDR3 covers 14 residues. With 5 bases clipped from V and 7 bases from J, the junction kept 8 bases outside the gene matches. The CDR3 loop is CASSAGQGGLGYTF. CDR3 DNA sequence: TGTGCCAGCTCAGCGGGACAGGGAGGTCTTGGCTACACCTTC.

The V and J genes are TRBV11-1 and TRBJ1-2, with a possible D match to TRBD1 (5 bases). CDR1 and CDR2 from the germline V gene are SGHAT and FQDESV (reference sequence). CDR3 size: 16 residues. V was cut by 5 bases and J by 3 bases, with 19 bases left in between. The CDR3 region has the DNA TGTGCCAGCAGCCCTCTGGGAGGGGCGGCGGACTATGGCTACACCTTC. Protein sequence: CASSPLGGAADYGYTF.

The chain carries TRBV7-2 and TRBJ2-3; D is unclear. The CDR3 is 14 amino acids. V lost 6 bases, J lost 0 bases, and 10 bases lay in between. Per germline, CDR1 SGHTA and CDR2 FQGNSA. In DNA, the CDR3 is TGTGCCAGCAGTTATTTCTCTAGCACAGATACGCAGTATTTT. Protein product: CASSYFSSTDTQYF.

This clone was found once. The J gene is TRBJ2-1, the V gene TRBV30, with 10 bases matching TRBD2. This CDR3 is built from 16 residues. CDR1 is GTSNPN, CDR2 SVGIG, per germline (reference sequence). The J segment lost 2 bases and the V segment lost 0 bases, leaving 4 bases of the junction unmatched. In nucleotides, the CDR3 is TGTGCCTGGAGTGTACGACTAGCGGGCCCCTACAATGAGCAGTTCTTC. Translated: CAWSVRLAGPYNEQFF.

The chain couples TRBV13 to TRBJ1-4; 10 nucleotides line up with TRBD1. Unmatched junction bases numbered 19, after V lost 5 bases and J lost 4 bases. Germline CDR1 reads PRHDT; CDR2 reads FYEKMQ (reference sequence). CDR3 size: 20 residues. CDR3 in amino acids: CASSRTPYPGQGPINEKLFF. CDR3 bases: TGTGCCAGCAGCCGTACGCCCTACCCGGGACAGGGGCCTATTAATGAAAAACTGTTTTTT.

The chain carries TRBV5-6 and TRBJ1-2, with D maybe TRBD1 (6 bases). The CDR3 is 15 amino acids. Germline loops: CDR1 SGHDT, CDR2 YYEEEE. Trimming shortened V by 5 bases and J by 0 bases, and 14 bases separated the two germline ends. CDR3 in amino acids: CASRPRGRANYGYTF. The CDR3 nucleotides read TGTGCCAGCAGACCCAGGGGCAGGGCTAACTATGGCTACACCTTC.

This clone was seen just once. The chain has TRBV19 and TRBJ1-6, with TRBD1 matching over 9 bases. The CDR3 has 14 amino acids. After removal of 5 bases from V and 9 bases from J, the junction contained 5 bases not matched to a gene. Germline assignment: CDR1 LNHDA and CDR2 SQIVND (reference sequence). DNA of the CDR3: TGTGCCAGTAGTTCCGGGACAGGGCGTTCACCCCTCCACTTT. Protein sequence: CASSSGTGRSPLHF.

This clone has just one count. The chain is built from TRBV18 and TRBJ2-7; TRBD1 agrees at 12 bases. Trimming cost V 0 bases and J 3 bases; bases outside gene matches: 3. The CDR3 is 16 amino acids. Germline V lookup: CDR1 KGHSH, CDR2 LQKENI. The CDR3 protein is CASSPPGTGGNYEQYF. DNA for the CDR3: TGTGCCAGCTCACCACCCGGGACAGGGGGCAACTACGAGCAGTACTTC.

This chain uses TRBV1 with TRBJ1-1. TRBV1 is termed a pseudogene. The CDR3 has 17 amino acids. CDR3: CTSSQVDLFGGNTEAFF. The DNA for the CDR3 is TGCACCAGCAGCCAAGTAGATCTCTTTGGGGGGAACACTGAAGCTTTCTTT.

Details on this clone: Other DNA sequences in the sample encode the same CDR3. The CDR3 loop reads CASSIGVNTEAFF. Here the CDR3 DNA reads TGTGCCAGTAGTATCGGAGTGAACACTGAAGCTTTCTTT. The rearrangement links TRBV19 to TRBJ1-1; D not certain. Germline CDR1 and CDR2: LNHDA and SQIVND (reference sequence). Trimming removed 3 bases from V and 0 bases from J, with 5 bases in between. The CDR3 is 13 residues long.

The rearrangement uses TRBV3-1 (or the pseudogene TRBV3-2) and TRBJ1-3, with a weak D call TRBD1 (5 bases). Deletions cut 5 bases from V and 4 bases from J, with 18 bases between. Germline V lookup: CDR1 LGHDT, CDR2 YNNKEL (reference sequence). The CDR3 is 16 amino acids. The CDR3 reads CASSSLPAGQGNTIYF. CDR3 DNA: TGTGCCAGCAGCTCCCTCCCGGCAGGGCAAGGAAACACCATATATTTT.

The chain employs TRBV5-4 and TRBJ1-2; 11 nucleotides line up with TRBD1. The ends lost 4 bases at V and 8 bases at J; junction bases unmatched: 16. The V gene's germline CDR1 is SGHNT and CDR2 YYREEE (reference sequence). The CDR3 runs to 17 residues. The CDR3 nucleotides read TGTGCCAGCAGCGATACAGTGGGGACAGGGGGAGTGAGGGGCTACACCTTC. Protein: CASSDTVGTGGVRGYTF. The full variable domain, rest sourced from reference TRBV5-4 and TRBJ1-2, is ETGVTQSPTHLIKTRGQQVTLRCSSQSGHNTVSWYQQALGQGPQFIFQYYREEENGRGNFPPRFSGLQFPNYSSELNVNALELDDSALYLCASSDTVGTGGVRGYTFGSGTRLTVV.

Concerning this clone itself: Germline is not matched at one junction end, which may reflect a read error. This chain links TRBV4-3 with TRBJ1-6; weak D call: TRBD1 (5 bases). This CDR3 has 17 amino acids. In germline, CDR1 is LGHNA, CDR2 YSLEER. The CDR3 DNA sequence: TGCGCCAGCAGCCAAGAAGGCTCCTGGCAGGGCACTTCAACCCTCCACTTT. This codes for CASSQEGSWQGTSTLHF.

V usage is TRBV3-1 (or the pseudogene TRBV3-2) and J usage is TRBJ1-2; the D gene is possibly TRBD1 (5 bases). Germline CDR1 LGHDT, CDR2 YNNKEL (reference sequence). V was clipped by 1 base and J by 2 bases, with 14 bases between them. This CDR3 has 16 residues. CDR3: CASSQVYSGVNYGYTF. The CDR3 bases are TGTGCCAGCAGCCAAGTTTACTCGGGGGTGAACTATGGCTACACCTTC.

Comment on this clone: The junction and the germline gene differ at one end; a read error may be behind it. This sequence joins TRBV19 and TRBJ1-2; a possible D gene is TRBD1 (5 bases). Germline V gives CDR1 LNHDA, CDR2 SQIVND (reference sequence). The CDR3 spans 13 residues. In nucleotides, the CDR3 is TGTGCCAGTAGGAAAGACAGAAGGGATGGCTACGCCTTC. It yields the protein CASRKDRRDGYAF.

Comments on this clone: This specimen includes other DNA sequences encoding the same CDR3. The chain recombines TRBV6-5 with TRBJ2-3, with TRBD2 as a possible D gene (5 bases). The CDR3 loop spans 15 amino acids. Germline V CDR1 and CDR2: MNHEY, SVGAGI. V lost 6 bases, J lost 0 bases, and 13 bases lay in between. The CDR3 is CASSPGLLSTDTQYF. The CDR3 nucleotides are TGTGCCAGCAGCCCCGGACTCCTTAGCACAGATACGCAGTATTTT.

V and J are TRBV5-1 and TRBJ1-2; D may be TRBD1 (6 bases). The CDR3 has 16 residues. The ends were cut back, 3 bases at V and 5 bases at J, with 20 bases in the middle. Per germline, CDR1 SGHRS and CDR2 YFSETQ. CDR3: CASSSTRTADPYGYTF. The CDR3 coding sequence is TGCGCCAGCAGCTCGACTCGGACAGCCGACCCATATGGCTACACCTTC.

As for this clone: This CDR3 is also generated by other DNA sequences in the sample. The chain links TRBV7-2 to TRBJ1-1; D remains ambiguous. The CDR3 consists of 14 residues. Trimming left V 1 base short and J 1 base short, with 7 bases between. The germline gives CDR1 SGHTA, CDR2 FQGNSA. This chain's CDR3 is CASSLGRGNTEAFF. In nucleotides, the CDR3 is TGTGCCAGCAGCTTAGGCCGGGGGAACACTGAAGCTTTCTTT.

The rearrangement uses TRBV29-1 and TRBJ2-5; the D is unclear. Germline assignment: CDR1 SQVTM and CDR2 ANQGSEA. The CDR3 has 13 residues. Trimming took off 6 bases at V and 4 bases at J, with 15 bases between the two ends. CDR3: CSVALGLAETQYF. CDR3 coding DNA: TGCAGCGTCGCTTTAGGTTTGGCAGAGACCCAGTACTTC.

This sequence joins TRBV27 and TRBJ1-6; no clear D gene. Germline CDR1 MNHEY, CDR2 SMNVEV (reference sequence). Trimming left V 6 bases short and J 7 bases short, with 13 bases between. This CDR3 has 14 amino acids. This CDR3 is CASSFGPPNSPLHF. In nucleotides, the CDR3 is TGTGCCAGCAGCTTTGGCCCGCCGAATTCACCCCTCCACTTT.

This clone was recorded once. The CDR3 region is CASRLKNTEAFF. CDR3 DNA: TGTGCCAGCAGACTCAAGAACACTGAAGCTTTCTTT. The chain carries TRBV28 and TRBJ1-1; no reliable D call. The CDR3 extends over 12 amino acids. The V end was cut by 6 bases, the J end by 1 base, with 6 bases between. Germline loops: CDR1 MDHEN, CDR2 SYDVKM.

The rearrangement uses TRBV28 and TRBJ1-2, with 9 bases that match TRBD1. The J segment lost 1 base and the V segment lost 3 bases, leaving 9 bases of the junction unmatched. This CDR3 contains 17 residues. Looked up from germline, CDR1 is MDHEN and CDR2 is SYDVKM. CDR3 residues: CASSFPGTGYNNYGYTF. The CDR3 DNA reads as TGTGCCAGCAGTTTCCCCGGGACAGGGTATAATAACTATGGCTACACCTTC.

The gene calls are TRBV30 and TRBJ1-2, with 8 bases matching TRBD1. J was trimmed by 4 bases and V by 0 bases; bases with no gene match: 1. The CDR3 sequence is 13 residues long. From germline, CDR1 is GTSNPN and CDR2 SVGIG (reference sequence). In nucleotides, the CDR3 is TGTGCCTGGAGTGTACAGGGGGGCTATGGCTACACCTTC. This sequence encodes CAWSVQGGYGYTF.

The chain couples TRBV30 to TRBJ1-1, with D possibly matching TRBD1 (5 bases). From germline, CDR1 is GTSNPN and CDR2 SVGIG (reference sequence). The CDR3 covers 15 residues. V was pared by 3 bases and J by 1 base, with 15 bases between. The DNA for the CDR3 is TGTGCCTGGAGGCAAAAATACAGGTCGAACACTGAAGCTTTCTTT. Its translation is CAWRQKYRSNTEAFF.

Of note for this clone: At one end, the junction sequence differs from germline, possibly due to a read error. The V call is TRBV7-7, the J call TRBJ1-1, with D perhaps TRBD1 (5 bases). Germline V gene lookup returns CDR1 SSHAT and CDR2 FNYEAQ (reference sequence). The CDR3 runs to 13 residues. The CDR3 nucleotides are TGTGCTAGCAGCGTGACAGAGAACACTGAAGCTTTCTTT. Encoded protein: CASSVTENTEAFF.

This chain links TRBV3-1 (or the pseudogene TRBV3-2) with TRBJ1-1; no clear D. The germline V and J ends were trimmed by 0 bases and 4 bases, with 6 bases remaining between them. The CDR3 runs 13 residues. Germline-derived CDR1 and CDR2 are LGHDT and YNNKEL (reference sequence). The CDR3 DNA sequence: TGTGCCAGCAGCCAAGAACCTGGCACTGAAGCTTTCTTT. It codes for CASSQEPGTEAFF.

The chain joins TRBV2 to TRBJ2-3, with 7 bases matching TRBD2. The germline CDR1 and CDR2 sequences are SNHLY and FYNNEI. There are 17 residues in the CDR3. J lost 3 bases, V lost 0 bases, and 9 bases had no gene match. CDR3: CASSEALRGGGTDTQYF. The CDR3 nucleotides read TGTGCCAGCAGTGAAGCGCTTCGGGGCGGGGGAACAGATACGCAGTATTTT.